Listed below are T cell receptor beta chains from one sample, sequenced in a study of glioma-infiltrating T cells. Each CDR3 protein gets one entry after TCRdb re-called the multiplex PCR reads with MiXCR. The data contain approximately 120,000 distinct CDR3 sequences, roughly 25% of them singletons. Sequencing was carried out using glioma tissue, nonneoplastic brain tissue, or PBMCs (not recorded which). The receptors were sampled from a human donor with low-grade glioma or glioblastoma, undergoing nonglioma brain surgery, or in good health (not recorded which). Both conserved end residues are part of each CDR3. Each record gives: J gene, V gene, D gene, clone size, CDR3 DNA, CDR3 protein. The D gene is left open where the match is weak. Size tells how often a clone was seen (once, few, many) or the class of an expanded clone, and some rows leave it out.

TRBJ2-7 TRBV6-2/TRBV6-3 NA many TGTGCCAGCAGTTGGAGTCGGGGCGGCTACGAGCAGTACTTC CASSWSRGGYEQYF
TRBJ1-1 TRBV7-9 NA many TGTGCCAGCAGCTTTAGGGGGGTTGAGACTGAAGCTTTCTTT CASSFRGVETEAFF
TRBJ2-3 TRBV5-1 TRBD2 many TGCGCCAGCAGCCGTAGCGGGAGGTTGGATACGCAGTATTTT CASSRSGRLDTQYF
TRBJ2-7 TRBV24-1 TRBD1 many TGTGCCACCAGTCCCGGGACAGGGGCCTACGAGCAGTACTTC CATSPGTGAYEQYF
TRBJ1-5 TRBV12-3/TRBV12-4 TRBD1 few TGTGCCAGCAGTTTATCCGGACAGGGGAAAAATCAGCCCCAGCATTTT CASSLSGQGKNQPQHF
TRBJ1-1 TRBV20-1 TRBD1 many TGCAGTGCCGACAGGGGAAATATGAACACTGAAGCTTTCTTT CSADRGNMNTEAFF
TRBJ2-7 TRBV19 TRBD1 few TGTGCCAGTAGGACCGATCTTGGACAGGGGTTGACCTACGAGCAGTACTTC CASRTDLGQGLTYEQYF
TRBJ2-3 TRBV7-9 TRBD2 few TGTGCCAGCAGCACCCGGGCGACTAGCGCAACGCAGTATTTT CASSTRATSATQYF
TRBJ2-3 TRBV29-1 NA NA TGCAGCGTTGATACAGGGACGGGCACAGATACGCAGTATTTT CSVDTGTGTDTQYF
TRBJ2-7 TRBV29-1 TRBD1 many TGCAGCGTATCCGGGACAGGGGTCGAGCAGTACTTC CSVSGTGVEQYF
TRBJ1-5 TRBV12-3/TRBV12-4 NA NA TGTTCCAGCAGTTTAGGCGGGGGCGGCAATCAGCCCCAGCATTTT CSSSLGGGGNQPQHF
TRBJ1-2 TRBV27 TRBD1 many TGTGCCAGCAGGGAAGACAGGGACTATGGCTACACCTTC CASREDRDYGYTF
TRBJ2-5 TRBV2 NA many TGTGCCAGCAGTCCCGAATGGGGCCAAGAGACCCAGTACTTC CASSPEWGQETQYF
TRBJ1-1 TRBV12-3/TRBV12-4 NA many TGTGCCAGCAGTTTAGCGGGGAACACTGAAGCTTTCTTT CASSLAGNTEAFF
TRBJ2-1 TRBV5-5 TRBD2 few TGTGCCAGCAGCTATACTAGCGGGAGCGCGAGGAAGCAGTTCTTC CASSYTSGSARKQFF
TRBJ2-5 TRBV7-2 NA many TGTGCCAGCAGCTTGGGACGGCAACAAGAGACCCAGTACTTC CASSLGRQQETQYF
TRBJ1-5 TRBV29-1 NA once TGCAGCGCCACATCCGACCGAGGAAATAGCAATCAGCCCCAGCATTTT CSATSDRGNSNQPQHF
TRBJ1-5 TRBV28 TRBD1 many TGTGCCAGCAGACCAAAGGACAGGTTTAGCAATCAGCCCCAGCATTTT CASRPKDRFSNQPQHF
TRBJ2-5 TRBV29-1 NA NA TGCAGCGTGGGGGGATTGAGCCAAGAGACCCAGTACTTC CSVGGLSQETQYF
TRBJ2-6 TRBV6-1 NA NA TGTGCCAGCAGTTTTTTCTCTGGGGCCAACGTCCTGACTTTC CASSFFSGANVLTF
TRBJ2-1 TRBV29-1 TRBD1 NA TGCAGCGTTGAACCACAGGGGGCCTTCTCCTACAATGAGCAGTTCTTC CSVEPQGAFSYNEQFF
TRBJ1-1 TRBV10-3 NA many TGTGCCATCCTCCGGACAGTGGACGCCACTGAAGCTTTCTTT CAILRTVDATEAFF
TRBJ2-7 TRBV5-4 TRBD2 NA TGTGCCAGCAGCTATAGCGGGAGTAGATACGAGCAGTACTTC CASSYSGSRYEQYF
TRBJ2-7 TRBV19 TRBD2 few TGTGCCAGTAGCGGACTAGCGCGGTCCTACGAGCAGTACTTC CASSGLARSYEQYF
TRBJ1-2 TRBV28 NA many TGTGCCAGCAGTTTGGGCCGCGACTTTGGTAACAGGGAACTGCGTAACTATGGCTACACCTTC CASSLGRDFGNRELRNYGYTF
TRBJ2-7 TRBV3-1 NA few TGTGCCAGCAGCCGATATGGGACGTCCGAGCAGTACTTC CASSRYGTSEQYF
TRBJ2-7 TRBV9 TRBD2 NA TGTGCCAGCAGCTTAAGAGGGACTAGCGACCACGAGCAGTACTTC CASSLRGTSDHEQYF
TRBJ1-1 TRBV27 TRBD1 many TGTGCCAGCAGTTTAAAAGGGGGCTCGGATTTGAACACTGAAGCTTTCTTT CASSLKGGSDLNTEAFF
TRBJ2-7 TRBV28 NA many TGTGCCAGCAGTTCGCCGAGGGCGAGGAGCTCCTACGAGCAGTACTTC CASSSPRARSSYEQYF
TRBJ2-7 TRBV7-9 NA many TGTGCCAGCAGCCCCCCCTACAGGGTGGGCTCCTACGAGCAGTACTTC CASSPPYRVGSYEQYF
TRBJ2-1 TRBV6-1 NA many TGTGCCAGCAGTGAAGGGAGGGTGGGTGAGCAGTTCTTC CASSEGRVGEQFF
TRBJ1-1 TRBV7-2 NA many TGTGCCAGCAGCCCGCGACAGCCCCTTGAAGCTTTCTTT CASSPRQPLEAFF
TRBJ2-1 TRBV12-5 NA NA TGCGCTAGTGGTTCCCCTCTAGATGCTGAGCAGTTCTTC CASGSPLDAEQFF
TRBJ2-6 TRBV28 NA many TGTGCCAGCAGACCTCCGGGACACCTGTCTGGGGCCAACGTCCTGACTTTC CASRPPGHLSGANVLTF
TRBJ1-1 TRBV18 NA many TGTGCCAGCTTAATGACAGCGAACACTGAAGCTTTCTTT CASLMTANTEAFF
TRBJ2-1 TRBV7-2 NA many TGTGCCAGCAGCTTATACCCGGGACACAGAAAAGACAATGAGCAGTTCTTC CASSLYPGHRKDNEQFF
TRBJ2-2 TRBV6-1 TRBD2 many TGTGCCAGCAGAGTCACGGGACTAGCGGGTTACGGGGAGCTGTTTTTT CASRVTGLAGYGELFF
TRBJ2-7 TRBV20-1 TRBD2 many TGCAGTGCTATCCTTGGGACTAGCGGGGACTACGAGCAGTACTTC CSAILGTSGDYEQYF
TRBJ2-3 TRBV5-1 NA many TGCGCCAGCAGCTTGTTACGGTACCCCTCTTCAGATACGCAGTATTTT CASSLLRYPSSDTQYF
TRBJ2-3 TRBV6-1 TRBD2 many TGTGCCAGCAGAACCCATCTAGCGGGAGGGACAGATACGCAGTATTTT CASRTHLAGGTDTQYF
TRBJ2-2 TRBV2 TRBD1 many TGTGCCAGCAGCGTCGTACAGGGGACCGGGGAGCTGTTTTTT CASSVVQGTGELFF
TRBJ2-7 TRBV12-3/TRBV12-4 TRBD2 many TGTGCCAGCAGTTTAGCGCGGGGGTACGAGCAGTACTTC CASSLARGYEQYF
TRBJ2-3 TRBV4-2 NA few TGTGCCAGCAGCCAAGATTTTTACGGGAGAGGAGATACGCAGTATTTT CASSQDFYGRGDTQYF
TRBJ2-1 TRBV6-1 TRBD1 many TGTGCCAGTCGGGGTACAGGGGGGTCCAATGAGCAGTTCTTC CASRGTGGSNEQFF
TRBJ2-1 TRBV4-1 NA NA TGCGCCAGCAGCCAAAGGGGGGGGAGGATAGACAATGAGCAGTTCTTC CASSQRGGRIDNEQFF
TRBJ2-7 TRBV4-2 TRBD2 many TGTGCCAGCAGCCAAGAAAGTAGCGGGAGAACCTACGAGCAGTACTTC CASSQESSGRTYEQYF
TRBJ2-5 TRBV12-3/TRBV12-4 TRBD2 NA TGTGCCAGCAGTCCACATGGGAATAGCGGGAGGGCCGGGGAGACCCAGTACTTC CASSPHGNSGRAGETQYF
TRBJ2-2 TRBV24-1 TRBD1 many TGTGCCACCAGGGGACAGGGAGGCACCGGGGAGCTGTTTTTT CATRGQGGTGELFF
TRBJ2-5 TRBV5-1 TRBD2 few TGCGCCAGCAGCTTGTCGAATCTAGCGGGAGAAGAGACCCAGTACTTC CASSLSNLAGEETQYF
TRBJ1-6 TRBV7-2 NA many TGTGCCAGCAGCTTAGAGTTGATCCCCCAGGCGCCCCTCCACTTT CASSLELIPQAPLHF
TRBJ2-1 TRBV19 TRBD2 few TGTGCCAGTAGTATGCAGGGTCACTCTAGCGGGAGGGCCTCGGATGAGCAGTTCTTC CASSMQGHSSGRASDEQFF